Shown below are 17 T cell receptor beta chains from a single sample sequenced in a study of beta chain features in type 1 diabetes (dated by TCRdb to 2016 to 2019). Library creation used the immunoSEQ multiplex PCR assay. All of the isolated RNA was reverse transcribed with the High Capacity cDNA Reverse Transcription Kit, so expressed TCRB transcripts were sequenced. TCRdb's version of the immuneACCESS table is confined to in-frame rearrangements and falls short of the full clone set. An unresolved V gene accounts for under half of the shortfall where checked; the remainder is of unknown origin. The sample contains 350,000 to 450,000 clones, approximately 15% of them found a single time. The leading ten clones occupy around 0.039% of the sample. Material: naive CD4+ T cells from blood. The cell subset or site label corresponds to: true naive CD4+ T cells. All receptors derive from a man aged 25 to 45 in good health.

This clone has just a few counts. The CDR3 DNA sequence: TGTGCCAGCAACGTCATCTTAGGTGGCAATCAGCCCCAGCATTTT. Translated: CASNVILGGNQPQHF. This chain links TRBV6-6 with TRBJ1-5, with unresolved D. V was trimmed by 7 bases and J by 2 bases, leaving 15 bases between them. The germline V gene encodes CDR1 MNHNY and CDR2 SVGAGI (reference sequence). The CDR3 spans 15 residues.

This chain connects TRBV7-9 to TRBJ2-1; 8 bases match TRBD2. V lost 5 bases and J lost 6; bases outside the gene matches: 6. Per the germline V gene, CDR1 is SEHNR and CDR2 is FQNEAQ (reference sequence). The CDR3 sequence is 14 residues long. The CDR3, as DNA: TGTGCCAGCAGCCAGGGACTAGGGATCAATGAGCAGTTCTTC. This sequence encodes CASSQGLGINEQFF. Supplemented by reference TRBV7-9 and TRBJ2-1, the full variable domain reads DTGVSQNPRHKITKRGQNVTFRCDPISEHNRLYWYRQTLGQGPEFLTYFQNEAQLEKSRLLSDRFSAERPKGSFSTLEIQRTEQGDSAMYLCASSQGLGINEQFFGPGTRLTVL.

The chain employs TRBV20-1 and TRBJ2-7; D is uncertain. Trimming left V 5 bases short and J 6 bases short, with 11 bases between. The CDR3 runs to 11 residues. From germline, CDR1 is DFQATT and CDR2 SNEGSKA (reference sequence). In nucleotides, the CDR3 is TGCAGTGCTCTGGGATTGTCCGAGCAGTACTTC. Translation gives CSALGLSEQYF.

The sample holds a few counts of this clone. The chain employs TRBV20-1 and TRBJ2-1; D remains unclear. The CDR3 length is 11 residues. Trimming shortened V by 8 bases and J by 2 bases, and 7 bases separated the two germline ends. Germline-derived CDR1 and CDR2 are DFQATT and SNEGSKA (reference sequence). The CDR3: CSLGPYNEQFF. Written as DNA, the CDR3 is TGCAGTCTAGGGCCCTACAATGAGCAGTTCTTC.

A few counts support this clone. The chain recombines TRBV6-1 with TRBJ2-3; possible D gene TRBD1, 6 bases. Trimming removed 4 bases from V and 0 bases from J, with 14 bases in between. Germline lookup yields CDR1 MNHNS and CDR2 SASEGT. The CDR3 totals 16 residues. The chain's CDR3 is CASSGGTPISTDTQYF. In nucleotides, the CDR3 is TGTGCCAGCAGTGGAGGGACACCGATCAGCACAGATACGCAGTATTTT.

This clone showed up just a few times. The V gene is TRBV11-3, the J gene TRBJ2-2, with D tentatively TRBD2 (5 bases). With 5 bases removed from V and 1 base from J, the gap between germline ends came to 11 bases. There are 15 residues in the CDR3. Per germline, CDR1 SGHNT and CDR2 YENEEA. The CDR3 nucleotides read TGTGCCAGCAGCCTCGAGGGCAGGAACACCGGGGAGCTGTTTTTT. It is translated as CASSLEGRNTGELFF.

In its sample, this clone was seen a few times. Compared with germline, one end of the junction differs, possibly owing to a read error. CDR3 sequence: CASRDDLPSTIYF. CDR3 DNA: TGTGCCAGCCGTGATGACTTACCGAGCACCATATATTTT. This sequence joins TRBV25-1 and TRBJ1-3; D is unresolved. Germline V gene data show CDR1 as MGHDK and CDR2 as SYGVNS. The CDR3 is 13 amino acids.

The chain recombines TRBV7-9 with TRBJ2-2, with 10 bases identical to TRBD2. The CDR3 is 18 residues long. V lost 2 bases, J lost 7 bases, and 13 bases stayed unmatched. Germline loops: CDR1 SEHNR, CDR2 FQNEAQ (reference sequence). The CDR3: CASSLIPRIAGGGGELFF. The CDR3 bases are TGTGCCAGCAGCTTAATCCCTAGGATAGCGGGAGGCGGCGGGGAGCTGTTTTTT.

J is TRBJ2-3 and V is TRBV2; D is unresolved. V was clipped by 3 bases and J by 1 base, with 8 bases between them. There are 14 residues in the CDR3. Germline assignment: CDR1 SNHLY and CDR2 FYNNEI. CDR3 DNA: TGTGCCAGCAGTGACGGCAGAGGCACAGATACGCAGTATTTT. It translates to CASSDGRGTDTQYF.

The V and J genes are TRBV9 and TRBJ2-3, with 7 bases aligning to TRBD2. The germline CDR1 and CDR2 sequences are SGDLS and YYNGEE. The CDR3 runs to 17 residues. Germline trimming cut 5 bases from V and 2 bases from J; bases unmatched to any gene: 14. CDR3 residues: CASSAYLGGRATDTQYF. The CDR3 region has the DNA TGTGCCAGCAGTGCCTACCTTGGGGGGAGGGCCACAGATACGCAGTATTTT. The full variable domain, its missing parts supplied by reference TRBV9 and TRBJ2-3, is DSGVTQTPKHLITATGQRVTLRCSPRSGDLSVYWYQQSLDQGLQFLIQYYNGEERAKGNILERFSAQQFPDLHSELNLSSLELGDSALYFCASSAYLGGRATDTQYFGPGTRLTVL.

This clone was observed a handful of times. The genes are TRBV5-1 and TRBJ2-1; D unresolved. Between the trimmed V and J ends, which lost 4 bases and 8 bases, there was a span of 16 bases. CDR3 length: 14 residues. The V gene's germline CDR1 is SGHRS and CDR2 YFSETQ. The CDR3 DNA sequence: TGCGCCAGCAGCCCGGTGGGCGGTGGCGATGAGCAGTTCTTC. Its protein is CASSPVGGGDEQFF.

This sequence joins TRBV27 and TRBJ1-2; no clear D. CDR3 length: 14 residues. V shed 2 bases and J shed 4 bases, with 11 bases lying between them. Germline V gives CDR1 MNHEY, CDR2 SMNVEV (reference sequence). The CDR3 here is CASSLRGSAYGYTF. CDR3 DNA: TGTGCCAGCAGTTTACGAGGCAGCGCCTATGGCTACACCTTC.

This sequence joins TRBV10-3 and TRBJ2-1, with D perhaps matching TRBD1 (7 bases). Between the trimmed V and J ends, which lost 6 bases and 7 bases, there was a span of 10 bases. Germline CDR1 and CDR2: ENHRY and SYGVKD. The CDR3 spans 12 residues. The CDR3 protein is CAISAGGNEQFF. The CDR3 DNA reads as TGTGCCATCAGCGCAGGGGGGAATGAGCAGTTCTTC.

The chain has TRBV25-1 and TRBJ2-1; the D gene could be TRBD1 or TRBD2 (5 bases each). The CDR3 has 13 residues. Germline CDR1 reads MGHDK; CDR2 reads SYGVNS. V dropped 4 bases and J dropped 6 bases, with 10 bases sitting between them. CDR3 sequence: CASSGVGVNEQFF. In DNA, the CDR3 is TGTGCCAGCAGTGGAGTGGGGGTCAATGAGCAGTTCTTC.

This clone came up a few times. The chain joins TRBV28 to TRBJ1-1; D is ambiguous. V lost 4 bases and J lost 4, with 7 bases in between. The CDR3 is made up of 12 amino acids. CDR1 MDHEN and CDR2 SYDVKM come from the germline V gene. The CDR3 spells CASSSSGTEAFF. CDR3 nucleotides: TGTGCCAGCAGTTCCTCAGGCACTGAAGCTTTCTTT.

In this sample, this clone turned up a few times. The chain recombines TRBV7-2 with TRBJ2-1; 7 bases map to TRBD1. Germline trimming cut 0 bases from V and 15 bases from J; bases unmatched to any gene: 5. The CDR3 loop spans 12 amino acids. CDR1 is SGHTA and CDR2 is FQGNSA in the germline V gene. The CDR3 DNA is TGTGCCAGCAGCTTAGCGAGGGGGCCCCGGTTCTTC. It specifies CASSLARGPRFF.

The chain uses TRBV9 and TRBJ2-7; 8 nucleotides agree with TRBD2. V lost 0 bases to trimming and J lost 4 bases; unmatched junction nucleotides: 6. This CDR3 comprises 15 residues. The germline gives CDR1 SGDLS, CDR2 YYNGEE. The CDR3 sequence is CASSVGGQREYEQYV. The CDR3 nucleotides read TGTGCCAGCAGCGTAGGAGGGCAGCGGGAGTACGAGCAGTACGTC.